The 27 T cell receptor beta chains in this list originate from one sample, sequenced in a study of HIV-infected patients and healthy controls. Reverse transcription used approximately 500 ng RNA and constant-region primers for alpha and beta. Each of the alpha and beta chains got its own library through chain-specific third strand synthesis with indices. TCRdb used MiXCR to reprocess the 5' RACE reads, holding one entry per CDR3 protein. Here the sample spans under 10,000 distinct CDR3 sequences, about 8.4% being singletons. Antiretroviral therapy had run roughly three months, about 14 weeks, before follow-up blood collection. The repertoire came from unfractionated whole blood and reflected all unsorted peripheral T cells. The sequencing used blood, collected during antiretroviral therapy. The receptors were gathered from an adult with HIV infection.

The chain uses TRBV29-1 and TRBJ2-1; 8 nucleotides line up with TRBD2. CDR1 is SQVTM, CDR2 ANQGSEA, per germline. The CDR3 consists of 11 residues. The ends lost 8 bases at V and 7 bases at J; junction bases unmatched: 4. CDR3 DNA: TGCAGCCAAGCTAGCGGGAATGAGCAGTTCTTC. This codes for CSQASGNEQFF.

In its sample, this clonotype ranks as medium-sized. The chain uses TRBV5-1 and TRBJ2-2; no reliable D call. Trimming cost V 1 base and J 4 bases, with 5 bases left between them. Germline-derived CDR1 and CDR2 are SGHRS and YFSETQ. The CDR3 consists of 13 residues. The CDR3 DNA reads TGCGCCAGCAGCTTGACTGGCACCGGGGAGCTGTTTTTT. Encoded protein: CASSLTGTGELFF.

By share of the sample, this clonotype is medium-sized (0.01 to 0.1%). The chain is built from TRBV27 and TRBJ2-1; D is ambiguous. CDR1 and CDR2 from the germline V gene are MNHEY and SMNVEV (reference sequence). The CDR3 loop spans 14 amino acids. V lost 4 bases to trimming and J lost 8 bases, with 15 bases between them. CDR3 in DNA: TGTGCCAGCAGTTCTAGGGAAACGGGCCATGAGCAGTTCTTC. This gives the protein CASSSRETGHEQFF.

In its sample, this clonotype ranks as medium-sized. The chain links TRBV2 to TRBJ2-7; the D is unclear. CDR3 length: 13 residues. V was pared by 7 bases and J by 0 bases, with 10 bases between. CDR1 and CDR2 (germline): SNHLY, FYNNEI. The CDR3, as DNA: TGTGCCAGCACCGTAGGCGACTCCTACGAGCAGTACTTC. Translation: CASTVGDSYEQYF. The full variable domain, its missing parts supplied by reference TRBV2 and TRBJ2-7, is EPEVTQTPSHQVTQMGQEVILRCVPISNHLYFYWYRQILGQKVEFLVSFYNNEISEKSEIFDDQFSVERPDGSNFTLKIRSTKLEDSAMYFCASTVGDSYEQYFGPGTRLTVT.

CDR3 residues: CSVPGRLHTDTQYF. For the CDR3, the DNA is TGCAGCGTTCCGGGACGGTTACACACAGATACGCAGTATTTT. This chain uses TRBV29-1 with TRBJ2-3; the D gene could be TRBD1 or TRBD2 (5 bases each). V was cut by 5 bases and J by 2 bases, with 14 bases left in between. Per germline, CDR1 SQVTM and CDR2 ANQGSEA. This CDR3 has 14 amino acids.

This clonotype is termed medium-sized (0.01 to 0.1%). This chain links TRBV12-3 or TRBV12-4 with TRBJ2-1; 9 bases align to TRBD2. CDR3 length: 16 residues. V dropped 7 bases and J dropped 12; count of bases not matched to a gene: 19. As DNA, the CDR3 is TGTGCCAGCACCTCGGCCCCGACTAGCGGAACCCGAACGCAGTTCTTC. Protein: CASTSAPTSGTRTQFF.

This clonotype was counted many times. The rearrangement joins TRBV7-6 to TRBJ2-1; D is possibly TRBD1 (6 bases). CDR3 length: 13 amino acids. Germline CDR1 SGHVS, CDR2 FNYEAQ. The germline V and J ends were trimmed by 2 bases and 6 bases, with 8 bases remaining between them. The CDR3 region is CASSLTQGNEQFF. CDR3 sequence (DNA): TGTGCCAGCAGCTTAACACAGGGCAATGAGCAGTTCTTC.

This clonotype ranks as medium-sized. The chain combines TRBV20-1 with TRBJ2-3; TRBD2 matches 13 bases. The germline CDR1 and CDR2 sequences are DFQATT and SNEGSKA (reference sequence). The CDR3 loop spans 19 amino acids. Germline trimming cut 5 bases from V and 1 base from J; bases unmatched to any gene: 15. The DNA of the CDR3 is TGCAGTGCTTTGCCGGGACTAGCGGGAAGGCGGGGTGGCACAGATACGCAGTATTTT. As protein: CSALPGLAGRRGGTDTQYF.

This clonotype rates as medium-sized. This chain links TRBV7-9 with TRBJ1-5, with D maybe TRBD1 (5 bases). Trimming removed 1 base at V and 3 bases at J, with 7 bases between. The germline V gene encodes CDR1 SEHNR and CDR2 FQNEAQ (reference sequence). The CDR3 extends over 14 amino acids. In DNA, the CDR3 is TGTGCCAGCAGCTTAGGGGGCCTCAATCAGCCCCAGCATTTT. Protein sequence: CASSLGGLNQPQHF.

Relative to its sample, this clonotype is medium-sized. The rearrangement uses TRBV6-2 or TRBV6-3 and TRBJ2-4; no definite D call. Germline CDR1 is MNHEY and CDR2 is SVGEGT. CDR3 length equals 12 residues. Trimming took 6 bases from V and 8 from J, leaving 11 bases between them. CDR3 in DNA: TGTGCCAGCAGCCTCCGCCCGGACATTCAGTACTTC. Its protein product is CASSLRPDIQYF.

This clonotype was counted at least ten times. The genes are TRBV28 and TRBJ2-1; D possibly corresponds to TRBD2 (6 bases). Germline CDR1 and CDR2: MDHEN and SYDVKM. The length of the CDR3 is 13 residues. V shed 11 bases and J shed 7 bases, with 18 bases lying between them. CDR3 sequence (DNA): TGTGCCTCTGGCGGGCGGGACCGGAATGAGCAGTTCTTC. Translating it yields CASGGRDRNEQFF.

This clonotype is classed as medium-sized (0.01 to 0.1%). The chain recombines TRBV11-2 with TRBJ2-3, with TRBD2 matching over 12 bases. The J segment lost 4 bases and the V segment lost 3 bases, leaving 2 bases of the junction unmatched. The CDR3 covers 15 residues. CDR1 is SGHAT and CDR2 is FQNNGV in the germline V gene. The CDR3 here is CASSFTSGRSDTQYF. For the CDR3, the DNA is TGTGCCAGCAGCTTCACTAGCGGGAGGTCAGATACGCAGTATTTT.

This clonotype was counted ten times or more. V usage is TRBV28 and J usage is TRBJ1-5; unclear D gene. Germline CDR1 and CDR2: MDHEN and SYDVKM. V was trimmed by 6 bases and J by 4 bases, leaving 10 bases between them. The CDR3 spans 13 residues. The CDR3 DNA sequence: TGTGCCAGCAGGTTGTCTCAGAATCAGCCCCAGCATTTT. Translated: CASRLSQNQPQHF.

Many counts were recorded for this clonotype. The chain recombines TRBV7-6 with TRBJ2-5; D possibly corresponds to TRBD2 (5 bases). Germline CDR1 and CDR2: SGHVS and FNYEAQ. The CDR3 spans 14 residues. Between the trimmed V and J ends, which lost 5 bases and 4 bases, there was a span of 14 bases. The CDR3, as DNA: TGTGCCAGCAGCCCTATCGGGGTCCCAGAGACCCAGTACTTC. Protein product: CASSPIGVPETQYF.

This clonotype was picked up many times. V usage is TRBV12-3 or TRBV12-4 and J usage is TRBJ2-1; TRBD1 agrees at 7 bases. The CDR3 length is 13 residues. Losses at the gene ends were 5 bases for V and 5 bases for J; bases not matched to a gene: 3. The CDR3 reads CASSRQGNNEQFF. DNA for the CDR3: TGTGCCAGCAGTCGACAGGGAAACAATGAGCAGTTCTTC.

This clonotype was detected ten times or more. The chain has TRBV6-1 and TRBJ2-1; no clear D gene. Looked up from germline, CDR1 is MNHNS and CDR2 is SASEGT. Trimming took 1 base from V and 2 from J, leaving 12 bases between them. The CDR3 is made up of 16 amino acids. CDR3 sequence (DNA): TGTGCCAGCAGTGAAGAGGGCAGGCCTACCTACAATGAGCAGTTCTTC. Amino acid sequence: CASSEEGRPTYNEQFF.

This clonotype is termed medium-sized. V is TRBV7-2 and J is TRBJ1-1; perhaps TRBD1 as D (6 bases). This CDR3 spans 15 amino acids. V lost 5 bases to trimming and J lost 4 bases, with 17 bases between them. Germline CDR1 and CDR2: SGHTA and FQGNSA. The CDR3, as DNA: TGTGCCAGCAGCATTAGTTGGGGGGCGGGCACTGAAGCTTTCTTT. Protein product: CASSISWGAGTEAFF.

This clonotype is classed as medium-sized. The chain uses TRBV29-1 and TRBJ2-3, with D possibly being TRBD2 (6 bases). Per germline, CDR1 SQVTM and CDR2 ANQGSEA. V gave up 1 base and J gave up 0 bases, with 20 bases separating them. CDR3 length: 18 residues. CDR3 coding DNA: TGCAGCGTTGAAGCCCTTCGGGGCGGGGTAACTAGCACAGATACGCAGTATTTT. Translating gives CSVEALRGGVTSTDTQYF.

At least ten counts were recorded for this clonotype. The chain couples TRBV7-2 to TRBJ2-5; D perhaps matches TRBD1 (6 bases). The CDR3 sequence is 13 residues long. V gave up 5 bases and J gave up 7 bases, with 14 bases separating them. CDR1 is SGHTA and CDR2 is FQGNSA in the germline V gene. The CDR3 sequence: CASSLGDTATQYF. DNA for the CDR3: TGTGCCAGCAGCCTAGGGGACACCGCGACCCAGTACTTC.

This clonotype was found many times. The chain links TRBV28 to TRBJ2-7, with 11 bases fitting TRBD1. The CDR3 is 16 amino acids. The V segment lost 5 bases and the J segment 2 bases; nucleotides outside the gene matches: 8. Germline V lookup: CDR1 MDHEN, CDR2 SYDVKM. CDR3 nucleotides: TGTGCCAGCAGTCCCCCCCCGGGACAGGGGGCCTACGAGCAGTACTTC. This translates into CASSPPPGQGAYEQYF.

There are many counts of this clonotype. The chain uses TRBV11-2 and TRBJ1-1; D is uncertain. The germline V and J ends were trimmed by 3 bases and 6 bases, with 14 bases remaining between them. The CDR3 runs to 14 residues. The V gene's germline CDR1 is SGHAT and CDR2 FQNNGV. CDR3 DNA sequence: TGTGCCAGCAGCTTCGAGGGTTGGCGGTCTGAAGCTTTCTTT. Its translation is CASSFEGWRSEAFF.

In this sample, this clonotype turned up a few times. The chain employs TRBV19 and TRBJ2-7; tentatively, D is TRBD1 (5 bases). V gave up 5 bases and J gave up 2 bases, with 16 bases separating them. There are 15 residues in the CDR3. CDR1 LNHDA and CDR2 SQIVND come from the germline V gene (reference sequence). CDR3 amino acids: CASSSGQGGTYEQYF. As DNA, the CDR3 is TGTGCCAGTAGTTCCGGGCAGGGTGGGACCTACGAGCAGTACTTC.

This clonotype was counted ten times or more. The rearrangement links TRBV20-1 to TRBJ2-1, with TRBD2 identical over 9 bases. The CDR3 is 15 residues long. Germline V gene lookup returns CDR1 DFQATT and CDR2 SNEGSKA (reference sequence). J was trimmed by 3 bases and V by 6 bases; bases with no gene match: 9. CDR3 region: CSAHGVAGVYNEQFF. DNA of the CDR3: TGCAGTGCCCATGGGGTAGCGGGGGTCTACAATGAGCAGTTCTTC.

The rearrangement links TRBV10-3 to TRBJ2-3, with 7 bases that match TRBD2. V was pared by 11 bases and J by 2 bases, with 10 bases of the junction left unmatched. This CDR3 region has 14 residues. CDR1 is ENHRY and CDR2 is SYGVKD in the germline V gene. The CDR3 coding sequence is TGTGCCGCAGCCCAAAGCGGGATCACAGATACGCAGTATTTT. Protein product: CAAAQSGITDTQYF.

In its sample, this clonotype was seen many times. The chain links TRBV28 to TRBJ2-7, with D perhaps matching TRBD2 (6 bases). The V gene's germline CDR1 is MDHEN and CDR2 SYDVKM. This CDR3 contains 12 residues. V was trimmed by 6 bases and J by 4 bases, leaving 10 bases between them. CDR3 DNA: TGTGCCAGCAGCCCCCGGGGGTACGAGCAGTACTTC. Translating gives CASSPRGYEQYF.

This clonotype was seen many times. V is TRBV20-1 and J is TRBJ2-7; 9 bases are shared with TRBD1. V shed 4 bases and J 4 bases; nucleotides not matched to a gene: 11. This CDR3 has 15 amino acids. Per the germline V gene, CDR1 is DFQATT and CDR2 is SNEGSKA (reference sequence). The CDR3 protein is CSAKETGGSGYEQYF. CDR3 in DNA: TGCAGTGCTAAAGAAACAGGGGGCTCGGGGTACGAGCAGTACTTC.

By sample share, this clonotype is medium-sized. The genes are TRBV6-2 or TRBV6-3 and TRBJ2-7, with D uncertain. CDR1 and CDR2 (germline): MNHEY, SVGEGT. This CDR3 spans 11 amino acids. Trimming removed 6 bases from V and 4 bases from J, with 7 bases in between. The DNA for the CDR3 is TGTGCCAGCAGACTTTCGTACGAGCAGTACTTC. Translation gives CASRLSYEQYF.